This TCR beta chain was sequenced during a study of blood T cell repertoires in COVID-19. Methods used by the authors: Amplification of reference gene primers provided the estimated nucleated cell counts. Assay: immunoSEQ multiplex PCR; the TCRdb copy retains only in-frame clones and omits some. The V and J calls and clone size are taken from that table; D and trimming were inferred from the DNA. The sample lists almost 250,000 clones, around 87% occurring once. From germline, CDR1 is LGHDT and CDR2 YNNKEL (reference sequence). This CDR3 is built from 15 residues. The V gene lost 1 base and the J gene lost 0 bases, with 8 bases spanning the gap.

The genes are TRBV3-1 (or the pseudogene TRBV3-2) and TRBJ2-3; D unresolved. Sequenced sample: PBMCs or T cells enriched from blood (not recorded which). The sequence came from a woman aged 50 to 60 who had recovered from COVID-19. The CDR3 region is CASSQVPSSTDTQYF. The CDR3 bases are TGTGCCAGCAGCCAAGTACCGAGTAGCACAGATACGCAGTATTTT.